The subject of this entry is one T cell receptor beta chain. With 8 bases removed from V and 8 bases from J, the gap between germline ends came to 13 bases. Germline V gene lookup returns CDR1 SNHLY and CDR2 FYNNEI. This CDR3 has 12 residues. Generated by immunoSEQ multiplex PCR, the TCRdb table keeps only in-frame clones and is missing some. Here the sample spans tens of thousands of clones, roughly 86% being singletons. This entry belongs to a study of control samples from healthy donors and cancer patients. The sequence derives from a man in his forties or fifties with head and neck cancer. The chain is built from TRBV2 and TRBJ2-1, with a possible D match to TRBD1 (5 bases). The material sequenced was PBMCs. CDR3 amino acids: CASGNRWYEQFF. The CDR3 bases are TGTGCCAGCGGGAACAGGTGGTATGAGCAGTTCTTC. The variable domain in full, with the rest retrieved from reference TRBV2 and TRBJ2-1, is EPEVTQTPSHQVTQMGQEVILRCVPISNHLYFYWYRQILGQKVEFLVSFYNNEISEKSEIFDDQFSVERPDGSNFTLKIRSTKLEDSAMYFCASGNRWYEQFFGPGTRLTVL.